These 20 T cell receptor beta chains were all obtained from the same sample, sequenced in a study of cytomegalovirus exposure and HLA in healthy donors. Primers: 60 Vbeta forward and 13 Jbeta reverse. Some clones are missing from TCRdb's copy, which holds only in-frame ones; the method was immunoSEQ multiplex PCR. The sample records approximately 170,000 clones, 80% to 85% being singletons. Sequenced input: PBMCs. The receptor source for this set is a male donor in good health and CMV-seronegative.

The rearrangement joins TRBV19 to TRBJ2-1; 9 positions agree with TRBD1. V lost 6 bases to trimming and J lost 7 bases; unmatched junction nucleotides: 4. CDR1 and CDR2 (germline): LNHDA, SQIVND (reference sequence). The CDR3 extends over 13 amino acids. CDR3 residues: CASRSTGGNEQFF. The CDR3 coding sequence is TGTGCCAGTAGATCGACAGGGGGGAATGAGCAGTTCTTC.

The rearrangement uses TRBV7-9 and TRBJ2-2; possible D gene TRBD1, 6 bases. Trimming took off 3 bases at V and 4 bases at J, with 15 bases between the two ends. There are 16 residues in the CDR3. Germline assignment: CDR1 SEHNR and CDR2 FQNEAQ (reference sequence). For the CDR3, the DNA is TGTGCCAGCAGCTTTGTGTTGGGGGCTGGCACCGGGGAGCTGTTTTTT. Protein product: CASSFVLGAGTGELFF.

The gene calls are TRBV5-1 and TRBJ1-1; 7 bases fit TRBD1. CDR1 is SGHRS and CDR2 is YFSETQ in the germline V gene. The CDR3 covers 13 residues. With 0 bases clipped from V and 8 bases from J, the junction kept 4 bases outside the gene matches. As DNA, the CDR3 is TGCGCCAGCAGCTTGGAGGGACAGCTAGAAGCTTTCTTT. This encodes CASSLEGQLEAFF.

The chain carries TRBV11-2 and TRBJ1-6; D not certain. CDR3 length: 15 amino acids. The ends were cut back, 1 base at V and 2 bases at J, with 6 bases in the middle. Looked up from germline, CDR1 is SGHAT and CDR2 is FQNNGV. CDR3: CASSLVQTYNSPLHF. The DNA of the CDR3 is TGTGCCAGCAGCTTAGTTCAGACCTATAATTCACCCCTCCACTTT.

This chain joins TRBV11-2 and TRBJ2-3; D gene ambiguous. Germline CDR1 SGHAT, CDR2 FQNNGV. Trimming took 4 bases from V and 9 from J, leaving 11 bases between them. The CDR3 runs 12 residues. CDR3 nucleotide sequence: TGTGCCAGCAGCTCAGGCCCCGTGACGCAGTATTTT. Protein sequence: CASSSGPVTQYF.

In its sample, this clone was seen once. This chain connects TRBV25-1 to TRBJ2-2; TRBD2 aligns across 13 bases. The CDR3 has 18 amino acids. CDR1 MGHDK and CDR2 SYGVNS come from the germline V gene. V lost 2 bases and J lost 3; bases outside the gene matches: 6. The CDR3 spells CASSELQTSGGYTGELFF. CDR3 sequence (DNA): TGTGCCAGCAGTGAACTCCAGACTAGCGGGGGGTACACCGGGGAGCTGTTTTTT.

V usage is TRBV29-1 and J usage is TRBJ1-2; 8 bases align to TRBD1. From germline, CDR1 is SQVTM and CDR2 ANQGSEA. This CDR3 is 14 amino acids long. J gave up 4 bases and V 5 bases, and 9 bases lay outside the gene matches. CDR3 sequence: CSVSNRGEVYGYTF. CDR3 DNA sequence: TGCAGCGTTTCTAACAGGGGGGAGGTCTATGGCTACACCTTC. Filled out from reference TRBV29-1 and TRBJ1-2, the complete variable domain reads SAVISQKPSRDICQRGTSLTIQCQVDSQVTMMFWYRQQPGQSLTLIATANQGSEATYESGFVIDKFPISRPNLTFSTLTVSNMSPEDSSIYLCSVSNRGEVYGYTFGSGTRLTVV.

This clone was detected a few times. V usage is TRBV7-8 and J usage is TRBJ2-3; D call uncertain. Trimming stripped 11 bases from V and 2 bases from J, with 14 bases between. Per germline, CDR1 SGHVS and CDR2 FQNEAQ. The CDR3 loop spans 13 amino acids. The CDR3 region has the DNA TGTGCCGCCTGCTACCATCCCACAGATACGCAGTATTTT. Translating it yields CAACYHPTDTQYF. Filled out from reference TRBV7-8 and TRBJ2-3, the complete variable domain reads GAGVSQSPRYKVAKRGQDVALRCDPISGHVSLFWYQQALGQGPEFLTYFQNEAQLDKSGLPSDRFFAERPEGSVSTLKIQRTQQEDSAVYLCAACYHPTDTQYFGPGTRLTVL.

This sequence joins TRBV6-5 and TRBJ2-5, with 7 bases fitting TRBD2. CDR1 and CDR2 (germline): MNHEY, SVGAGI. V lost 6 bases, J lost 2 bases, and 9 bases stayed unmatched. The CDR3 spans 15 residues. Here the CDR3 DNA reads TGTGCCAGCAGCGAGCGGGGCTCCTTTCAAGAGACCCAGTACTTC. It translates to CASSERGSFQETQYF.

The chain is built from TRBV7-2 and TRBJ2-7; D is ambiguous. Germline CDR1 and CDR2: SGHTA and FQGNSA. This CDR3 is 13 amino acids long. Trimming shortened V by 3 bases and J by 0 bases, and 6 bases separated the two germline ends. The CDR3 DNA sequence: TGTGCCAGCAGCTTTAGCAGCTCCTACGAGCAGTACTTC. Its protein is CASSFSSSYEQYF. Drawing the rest from reference TRBV7-2 and TRBJ2-7, the complete variable domain is GAGVSQSPSNKVTEKGKDVELRCDPISGHTALYWYRQSLGQGLEFLIYFQGNSAPDKSGLPSDRFSAERTGGSVSTLTIQRTQQEDSAVYLCASSFSSSYEQYFGPGTRLTVT.

J is TRBJ1-2 and V is TRBV9; the D gene is possibly TRBD1 (6 bases). The V gene lost 0 bases and the J gene lost 0 bases, with 12 bases spanning the gap. The CDR3 totals 16 residues. CDR1 and CDR2 from the germline V gene are SGDLS and YYNGEE. This CDR3 reads CASSVEAGATNYGYTF. In DNA, the CDR3 is TGTGCCAGCAGCGTAGAGGCAGGGGCGACTAACTATGGCTACACCTTC.

V and J are TRBV19 and TRBJ2-7; TRBD2 agrees at 9 bases. The CDR3 has 15 amino acids. J lost 3 bases, V lost 2 bases, and 5 bases had no gene match. The germline CDR1 and CDR2 sequences are LNHDA and SQIVND (reference sequence). As DNA, the CDR3 is TGTGCCAGTAGTATATCTAGCGGGGCCCTCTACGAGCAGTACTTC. Its translation is CASSISSGALYEQYF.

The V gene is TRBV11-2, the J gene TRBJ1-1, with D unresolved. Germline V gene sequence: CDR1 SGHAT, CDR2 FQNNGV. This CDR3 is 13 amino acids long. Trimming left V 5 bases short and J 0 bases short, with 7 bases between. The CDR3 here is CASSISVNTEAFF. The CDR3 DNA reads TGTGCCAGCAGCATCTCGGTGAACACTGAAGCTTTCTTT. Full variable domain (missing parts from reference TRBV11-2 and TRBJ1-1): EAGVAQSPRYKIIEKRQSVAFWCNPISGHATLYWYQQILGQGPKLLIQFQNNGVVDDSQLPKDRFSAERLKGVDSTLKIQPAKLEDSAVYLCASSISVNTEAFFGQGTRLTVV.

This sequence joins TRBV6-1 and TRBJ1-1; tentatively, D is TRBD1 (6 bases). Trimming pared 6 bases from V and 4 bases from J, leaving 9 bases between. Per germline, CDR1 MNHNS and CDR2 SASEGT. The CDR3 sequence is 12 residues long. CDR3 sequence (DNA): TGTGCCAGCAGACAGGGTCCCACTGAAGCTTTCTTT. This encodes CASRQGPTEAFF.

The rearrangement joins TRBV5-1 to TRBJ2-2; D is uncertain. V lost 1 base, J lost 4 bases, and 8 bases lay in between. CDR3 length: 14 residues. Germline CDR1 reads SGHRS; CDR2 reads YFSETQ. CDR3 in amino acids: CASSLTSGTGELFF. The CDR3 region has the DNA TGCGCCAGCAGCTTGACGTCAGGCACCGGGGAGCTGTTTTTT.

This clone was seen a few times. This sequence joins TRBV6-1 and TRBJ1-6; D is unresolved. Between the trimmed V and J ends, which lost 5 bases and 7 bases, there was a span of 12 bases. The CDR3 has 14 amino acids. CDR1 and CDR2 (germline): MNHNS, SASEGT. The CDR3 sequence: CASSLDNGNSPLHF. Written as DNA, the CDR3 is TGTGCCAGCAGTCTCGACAACGGCAATTCACCCCTCCACTTT.

The chain joins TRBV4-2 to TRBJ2-7; 10 bases are a match to TRBD1. J lost 6 bases, V lost 4 bases, and 6 bases had no gene match. In germline, CDR1 is LGHNA, CDR2 YNFKEQ. The CDR3 consists of 14 residues. In nucleotides, the CDR3 is TGTGCCAGCAGCCGGGACAGGGGTGTGGGCGAGCAGTACTTC. This gives the protein CASSRDRGVGEQYF.

This chain connects TRBV15 to TRBJ1-2; 8 positions agree with TRBD1. The length of the CDR3 is 15 residues. Germline V gives CDR1 LNHNV, CDR2 YYDKDF (reference sequence). The junction had 7 bases not matched to a gene; V was cut back by 0 bases and J by 7 bases. The CDR3 sequence is CATSRDRGTGSGYTF. CDR3 bases: TGTGCCACCAGCAGAGATAGAGGGACAGGCTCTGGCTACACCTTC.

J is TRBJ2-3 and V is TRBV19; TRBD1 matches 8 bases. The germline V gene has CDR1 LNHDA and CDR2 SQIVND (reference sequence). The V and J ends lost 5 bases and 6 bases, in that order; junction bases with no gene match: 10. The CDR3 runs 15 residues. CDR3 sequence: CASSSPTGAGDTQYF. The CDR3 nucleotides read TGTGCCAGTAGTTCCCCGACAGGGGCCGGGGATACGCAGTATTTT.

The table lists this clone with a count of one. The chain employs TRBV4-3 and TRBJ2-7; a possible D gene is TRBD1 (5 bases). The CDR3 has 14 amino acids. V lost 0 bases and J 2 bases, leaving 8 bases between the germline ends. The germline CDR1 and CDR2 sequences are LGHNA and YSLEER. The CDR3 reads CASSQDSGTYEQYF. In DNA form, the CDR3 reads TGCGCCAGCAGCCAAGATTCAGGGACCTACGAGCAGTACTTC.